What follows are 18 T cell receptor beta chains derived from one specimen sequenced in a study of multiple sclerosis patients with progressive multifocal leukoencephalopathy. Here immunoSEQ multiplex PCR was the method, and the copy in TCRdb shows in-frame clones only, minus some. The sample lists around 25,000 clones; less than 95% were seen once. Time point described: around eleven months of natalizumab therapy. The sequencing here drew on PBMCs, taken from a patient treated with natalizumab. Every receptor here comes from a man aged 25-45 years with multiple sclerosis.

As to this clone: Its ends do not fully match the called genes, so a read error is possible. The CDR3 coding sequence is TGTGCTAGCAGCCCGACAGCGAGCTCTGGGGCCAACGTCCTGACTTTC. This codes for CASSPTASSGANVLTF. The rearrangement uses TRBV7-7 and TRBJ2-6, with D possibly TRBD1 on 5 matching bases. The germline gives CDR1 SSHAT, CDR2 FNYEAQ (reference sequence). The CDR3 extends over 16 amino acids. Based on the CDR3 plus reference TRBV7-7 and TRBJ2-6, the full variable domain is GAGVSQSPRYKVTKRGQDVTLRCDPISSHATLYWYQQALGQGPEFLTYFNYEAQPDKSGLPSDRFSAERPEGSISTLTIQRTEQRDSAMYRCASSPTASSGANVLTFGAGSRLTVL.

V is TRBV11-3 and J is TRBJ2-7; D is ambiguous. The CDR3 is made up of 13 amino acids. CDR1 is SGHNT and CDR2 is YENEEA in the germline V gene. With 1 base removed from V and 6 bases from J, the gap between germline ends came to 10 bases. CDR3 DNA: TGTGCCAGCAGCTTAGGCGATAGTAGCGAGCAGTACTTC. It translates to CASSLGDSSEQYF.

The chain links TRBV7-8 to TRBJ2-7, with 10 bases identical to TRBD1. J gave up 7 bases and V 2 bases, and 5 bases lay outside the gene matches. The CDR3 is 14 residues long. Per germline, CDR1 SGHVS and CDR2 FQNEAQ. DNA for the CDR3: TGTGCCAGCAGCTTAAGGGGACAGGGGCCGGAGCAGTACTTC. It is translated as CASSLRGQGPEQYF.

The chain links TRBV6-6 to TRBJ2-7; possibly TRBD1 or TRBD2 for D (6 bases each). Germline V gene sequence: CDR1 MNHNY, CDR2 SVGAGI (reference sequence). The CDR3 covers 16 residues. Trimming stripped 5 bases from V and 3 bases from J, with 20 bases between. The CDR3 bases are TGTGCCAGCAGTGCTCTAACCGGGGGCCCGTACTACGAGCAGTACTTC. This sequence encodes CASSALTGGPYYEQYF.

The chain links TRBV10-3 to TRBJ2-6; D gene unclear. Germline loops: CDR1 ENHRY, CDR2 SYGVKD. The CDR3 is 16 amino acids. V gave up 0 bases and J gave up 0 bases, with 6 bases separating them. The CDR3 here is CAISESQTSGANVLTF. CDR3 sequence (DNA): TGTGCCATCAGTGAGTCGCAGACCTCTGGGGCCAACGTCCTGACTTTC.

This clone was observed once. This chain links TRBV5-1 with TRBJ1-4, with D unclear. The CDR3 is made up of 17 amino acids. V shed 3 bases and J shed 1 base, with 16 bases lying between them. Germline V CDR1 and CDR2: SGHRS, YFSETQ. This CDR3 is CASSWGSRFLTNEKLFF. The CDR3, as DNA: TGCGCCAGCAGCTGGGGTTCAAGATTTTTAACTAATGAAAAACTGTTTTTT.

This clone was counted a single time. V gene TRBV18 combines with J gene TRBJ2-7; no firm D call. Germline values: CDR1 KGHSH, CDR2 LQKENI. The V and J ends lost 3 bases and 6 bases respectively, with 18 bases between them. The CDR3 is 15 residues long. The CDR3 DNA reads TGTGCCAGCTCACCGCCCCTTGGGGTAGTGGGCGAGCAGTACTTC. Translated: CASSPPLGVVGEQYF.

Note on this clone: Other DNA sequences in the sample encode the same CDR3. The rearrangement uses TRBV25-1 and TRBJ2-3; unclear D gene. The V end lost 0 bases, the J end lost 0 bases, and 13 bases lay between the germline ends. Looked up from germline, CDR1 is MGHDK and CDR2 is SYGVNS. CDR3 length: 17 amino acids. This CDR3 reads CASSEYPLGPSTDTQYF. In DNA form, the CDR3 reads TGTGCCAGCAGTGAATATCCCCTAGGGCCCAGCACAGATACGCAGTATTTT.

The V call is TRBV19, the J call TRBJ1-5, with 7 bases matching TRBD1. The junction had 5 bases not matched to a gene; V was cut back by 5 bases and J by 4 bases. Germline CDR1 and CDR2: LNHDA and SQIVND (reference sequence). The CDR3 has 14 residues. CDR3 nucleotides: TGTGCCAGTAGTGGGGACAGCTCAAATCAGCCCCAGCATTTT. Encoded protein: CASSGDSSNQPQHF.

The rearrangement links TRBV5-1 to TRBJ2-1; TRBD2 agrees at 9 bases. Germline values: CDR1 SGHRS, CDR2 YFSETQ. This CDR3 spans 15 amino acids. Trimming took 0 bases from V and 4 from J; bases not matched to a gene: 2. The DNA of the CDR3 is TGCGCCAGCAGCTTGGAACTAGCGGGTTACAATGAGCAGTTCTTC. This translates into CASSLELAGYNEQFF.

V and J are TRBV6-5 and TRBJ1-2, with D perhaps TRBD1 (6 bases). V was shortened by 4 bases and J by 6 bases, with 12 bases between the two germline ends. CDR3 length: 13 amino acids. Germline V gene data show CDR1 as MNHEY and CDR2 as SVGAGI. The chain's CDR3 is CASSFGQRDGYTF. DNA of the CDR3: TGTGCCAGCAGTTTCGGACAGCGAGATGGCTACACCTTC.

The chain employs TRBV6-6 and TRBJ1-1; D is uncertain. The V end lost 6 bases, the J end lost 6 bases, and 14 bases lay between the germline ends. This CDR3 is 13 amino acids long. Germline CDR1 MNHNY, CDR2 SVGAGI (reference sequence). CDR3 loop: CASRPPVEAEAFF. The CDR3, as DNA: TGTGCCAGCAGACCCCCCGTAGAGGCTGAAGCTTTCTTT.

This clone came up once. The gene calls are TRBV5-1 and TRBJ2-7; possibly TRBD1 or TRBD2 for D (5 bases each). V was cut by 2 bases and J by 2 bases, with 14 bases left in between. The germline CDR1 and CDR2 sequences are SGHRS and YFSETQ. This CDR3 is built from 15 residues. The CDR3: CASSFSGKGTYEQYF. The DNA for the CDR3 is TGCGCCAGCAGCTTCTCCGGGAAGGGGACCTACGAGCAGTACTTC.

J is TRBJ1-1 and V is TRBV27; D perhaps matches TRBD1 (6 bases). Deletions cut 5 bases from V and 11 bases from J, with 15 bases between. CDR1 MNHEY and CDR2 SMNVEV come from the germline V gene (reference sequence). CDR3 length: 12 residues. The CDR3 region is CASSLPGAGAFF. In DNA form, the CDR3 reads TGTGCCAGCAGTCTCCCAGGGGCGGGGGCTTTCTTT.

V usage is TRBV6-4 and J usage is TRBJ2-2; possibly TRBD2 for D (6 bases). This CDR3 is 16 amino acids long. Looked up from germline, CDR1 is MRHNA and CDR2 is SNTAGT. Between the trimmed V and J ends, which lost 2 bases and 4 bases, there was a span of 14 bases. The CDR3 is CASSDLPSEITGELFF. In DNA, the CDR3 is TGTGCCAGCAGTGACCTCCCTAGCGAGATCACCGGGGAGCTGTTTTTT.

The genes are TRBV7-6 and TRBJ2-3, with D tentatively TRBD2 (5 bases). Germline V gene data show CDR1 as SGHVS and CDR2 as FNYEAQ. The CDR3 runs 14 residues. The V end lost 0 bases, the J end lost 4 bases, and 8 bases lay between the germline ends. In nucleotides, the CDR3 is TGTGCCAGCAGCTTAGCCGGGATCGCAGATACGCAGTATTTT. Amino acid sequence: CASSLAGIADTQYF.

The CDR3 coding sequence is TGTGCCACCAGCTTGGGGTGGGACCGCGGGGAGCTGTTTTTT. It codes for CATSLGWDRGELFF. This chain connects TRBV15 to TRBJ2-2; D is tentatively TRBD1 or TRBD2 (5 bases each). Germline CDR1 LNHNV, CDR2 YYDKDF (reference sequence). This CDR3 is 14 amino acids long. V was shortened by 5 bases and J by 7 bases, with 14 bases between the two germline ends. Together with reference TRBV15 and TRBJ2-2, the CDR3 gives the full variable domain: DAMVIQNPRYQVTQFGKPVTLSCSQTLNHNVMYWYQQKSSQAPKLLFHYYDKDFNNEADTPDNFQSRRPNTSFCFLDIRSPGLGDTAMYLCATSLGWDRGELFFGEGSRLTVL.

V and J are TRBV30 and TRBJ2-1; 7 positions match TRBD1. Germline lookup yields CDR1 GTSNPN and CDR2 SVGIG (reference sequence). The CDR3 extends over 14 amino acids. V was pared by 8 bases and J by 6 bases, with 13 bases of the junction left unmatched. Here the CDR3 reads CARQGTSTLNEQFF. In DNA, the CDR3 is TGTGCCCGACAGGGCACAAGCACGCTCAATGAGCAGTTCTTC.